A selection of T cell receptor beta chains follows, all from one sample in a study of blood T cell repertoires in COVID-19. TCRdb keeps only in-frame clones here, not all; method: immunoSEQ multiplex PCR. The table has about 170,000 clones, roughly 86% seen once; the top ten hold more than 3%. Sequenced: peripheral blood. These TCRs come from a man in his 70s with acute or convalescent COVID-19. CDR3s include the opening cysteine and the closing phenylalanine or tryptophan. The D gene is left open where the match is weak. Some rows have no size entry. The others give once, few or many, or a class for an expanded clone.

cdr3_nt: TGTGCCAGCAGCCTCGTCGGGCGGGCTAATCAGCCCCAGCATTTT
cdr3_aa: CASSLVGRANQPQHF
j_call: TRBJ1-5
clone_size: -
d_call: -
v_call: TRBV5-5

cdr3_nt: TGTGCCAGCAGCTTATACCGGGGGGGGACAGATACGCAGTATTTT
cdr3_aa: CASSLYRGGTDTQYF
j_call: TRBJ2-3
clone_size: -
d_call: TRBD2
v_call: TRBV7-2

cdr3_nt: TGTGCCAGCAGCCCCGGACAGTATAATTCACCCCTCCACTTT
cdr3_aa: CASSPGQYNSPLHF
j_call: TRBJ1-6
clone_size: few
d_call: -
v_call: TRBV9

cdr3_nt: TGTGCCAGCACCCCCGGGGTTGGCAATGAGCAGTTCTTC
cdr3_aa: CASTPGVGNEQFF
j_call: TRBJ2-1
clone_size: -
d_call: -
v_call: TRBV2

cdr3_nt: TGTGCCAGCAGTTTAGACGGGTCTGATGAGCAGTTCTTC
cdr3_aa: CASSLDGSDEQFF
j_call: TRBJ2-1
clone_size: -
d_call: -
v_call: TRBV27

cdr3_nt: TGTGCTAGTGGTCCCCCAGGCTACACTGAAGCTTTCTTT
cdr3_aa: CASGPPGYTEAFF
j_call: TRBJ1-1
clone_size: -
d_call: -
v_call: TRBV12-5

cdr3_nt: TGTGCCAGCAGCGACACGCCAGGGTCGTATGGCTACACCTTC
cdr3_aa: CASSDTPGSYGYTF
j_call: TRBJ1-2
clone_size: -
d_call: -
v_call: TRBV27

cdr3_nt: TGTGCCAGCAGCCCACTCGGTTTCTGGCAGTACTTC
cdr3_aa: CASSPLGFWQYF
j_call: TRBJ2-7
clone_size: -
d_call: -
v_call: TRBV5-5

cdr3_nt: TGTGCCAGCAGCGCCACCGGGACAGGGATGGATGGCTACACCTTC
cdr3_aa: CASSATGTGMDGYTF
j_call: TRBJ1-2
clone_size: -
d_call: TRBD1
v_call: TRBV5-5

cdr3_nt: TGCGCCAGCAGCCGTACGGGGGATACGCAGTATTTT
cdr3_aa: CASSRTGDTQYF
j_call: TRBJ2-3
clone_size: -
d_call: -
v_call: TRBV5-1

cdr3_nt: TGTGCCAGCAGCTTCGCGGGCAGTAACTATGGCTACACCTTC
cdr3_aa: CASSFAGSNYGYTF
j_call: TRBJ1-2
clone_size: -
d_call: -
v_call: TRBV7-9

cdr3_nt: TGTGCCAGCAGTGAACACGGCTACGAGCAGTACTTC
cdr3_aa: CASSEHGYEQYF
j_call: TRBJ2-7
clone_size: -
d_call: -
v_call: TRBV6-1

cdr3_nt: TGCAGCGTTCGAGGTCTGAAGCTTACCTACAATGAGCAGTTCTTC
cdr3_aa: CSVRGLKLTYNEQFF
j_call: TRBJ2-1
clone_size: -
d_call: -
v_call: TRBV29-1

cdr3_nt: TGTGCCAGCAGCCCCCAGTTAACCGGGGAGCTGTTTTTT
cdr3_aa: CASSPQLTGELFF
j_call: TRBJ2-2
clone_size: -
d_call: -
v_call: TRBV7-3

cdr3_nt: TGCAGCGTCAGACCAGGGGATACGCAGTATTTT
cdr3_aa: CSVRPGDTQYF
j_call: TRBJ2-3
clone_size: -
d_call: -
v_call: TRBV29-1

cdr3_nt: TGCGCCAGCAGCCAAGAAGGGTTTGCGCGGGGGGGATACGAGCAGTACTTC
cdr3_aa: CASSQEGFARGGYEQYF
j_call: TRBJ2-7
clone_size: -
d_call: TRBD2
v_call: TRBV4-3

cdr3_nt: TGTGCCAGCAGGCCTTACACAGGGGGCAATTCACCCCTCCACTTT
cdr3_aa: CASRPYTGGNSPLHF
j_call: TRBJ1-6
clone_size: few
d_call: TRBD1
v_call: TRBV6-5

cdr3_nt: TGTGCCAGCAGCTTGGCGGCAGGCCTTAATAGCAATCAGCCCCAGCATTTT
cdr3_aa: CASSLAAGLNSNQPQHF
j_call: TRBJ1-5
clone_size: -
d_call: -
v_call: TRBV5-5

cdr3_nt: TGTGCCAGCAGTTGGATGACAGGGGGAGAGACCCAGTACTTC
cdr3_aa: CASSWMTGGETQYF
j_call: TRBJ2-5
clone_size: -
d_call: TRBD1
v_call: TRBV6-2/TRBV6-3

cdr3_nt: TGTGCCACCAGCCTTGGACAGGGGGCCTACGAGCAGTACTTC
cdr3_aa: CATSLGQGAYEQYF
j_call: TRBJ2-7
clone_size: -
d_call: TRBD1
v_call: TRBV15

cdr3_nt: TGTGCCAGCAGCCCAGGGACAGGCCAATGGAATTCACCCCTCCACTTT
cdr3_aa: CASSPGTGQWNSPLHF
j_call: TRBJ1-6
clone_size: -
d_call: TRBD1
v_call: TRBV7-9

cdr3_nt: TGTGCCAGCAGTTTAAGCTGGGGGGGAGGGAACACTGAAGCTTTCTTT
cdr3_aa: CASSLSWGGGNTEAFF
j_call: TRBJ1-1
clone_size: -
d_call: -
v_call: TRBV28

cdr3_nt: TGTGCCAGCAGCCCGGGTGGGGGGATAACGGTCACTGAAGCTTTCTTT
cdr3_aa: CASSPGGGITVTEAFF
j_call: TRBJ1-1
clone_size: few
d_call: -
v_call: TRBV28

cdr3_nt: TGTGCCAGCAGGACTAGTCGGGACCTTAACTACGAGCAGTACTTC
cdr3_aa: CASRTSRDLNYEQYF
j_call: TRBJ2-7
clone_size: -
d_call: -
v_call: TRBV3-1/TRBV3-2

cdr3_nt: TGTGCCAGCAGTCTTATGGAGACCCAGTACTTC
cdr3_aa: CASSLMETQYF
j_call: TRBJ2-5
clone_size: -
d_call: -
v_call: TRBV7-6

cdr3_nt: TGTGCCAGCAGCCGACCGGGGGAGACCCAGTACTTC
cdr3_aa: CASSRPGETQYF
j_call: TRBJ2-5
clone_size: -
d_call: -
v_call: TRBV3-1/TRBV3-2

cdr3_nt: TGTGCCAGCAGCTTGGCCGGGACAGGGGAGACCCAGTACTTC
cdr3_aa: CASSLAGTGETQYF
j_call: TRBJ2-5
clone_size: -
d_call: TRBD1
v_call: TRBV5-4

cdr3_nt: TGTGCCAGCAGGAGACAGGGGGAAACTAATGAAAAACTGTTTTTT
cdr3_aa: CASRRQGETNEKLFF
j_call: TRBJ1-4
clone_size: -
d_call: TRBD1
v_call: TRBV5-4

cdr3_nt: TGTGCCAGCAGCCAGATCTGGGGGCATGAGCAGTTCTTC
cdr3_aa: CASSQIWGHEQFF
j_call: TRBJ2-1
clone_size: -
d_call: -
v_call: TRBV14

cdr3_nt: TGTGCCAGCATCGCCGGCCAGGGAGGCTATGGCTACACCTTC
cdr3_aa: CASIAGQGGYGYTF
j_call: TRBJ1-2
clone_size: once
d_call: -
v_call: TRBV28

cdr3_nt: TGCGCCAGCAGCCACACCCCAGGCTATAATTCACCCCTCCACTTT
cdr3_aa: CASSHTPGYNSPLHF
j_call: TRBJ1-6
clone_size: -
d_call: -
v_call: TRBV4-1

cdr3_nt: TGCGCCAGCAGCCCGGGACAGGCGCCCGACGAGCAGTACTTC
cdr3_aa: CASSPGQAPDEQYF
j_call: TRBJ2-7
clone_size: -
d_call: TRBD1
v_call: TRBV5-1

cdr3_nt: TGTGCCAGCAGCTTAGGGCTAGCGGGGGGAGAGGGAGATACGCAGTATTTT
cdr3_aa: CASSLGLAGGEGDTQYF
j_call: TRBJ2-3
clone_size: once
d_call: TRBD2
v_call: TRBV7-6

cdr3_nt: TGTGCCAGCAGCCAGGGGAGCCCGGGGGCCAACGTCCTGACTTTC
cdr3_aa: CASSQGSPGANVLTF
j_call: TRBJ2-6
clone_size: -
d_call: -
v_call: TRBV6-5

cdr3_nt: TGTGCCAGCAGGGAAACAGGGACCTCCGAGCAGTACTTC
cdr3_aa: CASRETGTSEQYF
j_call: TRBJ2-7
clone_size: few
d_call: -
v_call: TRBV7-3

cdr3_nt: TGCGCCAGCAGCATCGGGACAGGGGGAAACTATGGCTACACCTTC
cdr3_aa: CASSIGTGGNYGYTF
j_call: TRBJ1-2
clone_size: -
d_call: TRBD1
v_call: TRBV5-1

cdr3_nt: TGTGCCAGCAGCATCCACAGGGTCGGAGCAGGAAACACCATATATTTT
cdr3_aa: CASSIHRVGAGNTIYF
j_call: TRBJ1-3
clone_size: -
d_call: -
v_call: TRBV7-2

cdr3_nt: TGTGCCAGCAGCCAGTTTCAAGGGGGTAGGTACTTC
cdr3_aa: CASSQFQGGRYF
j_call: TRBJ2-7
clone_size: -
d_call: -
v_call: TRBV3-1/TRBV3-2

cdr3_nt: TGTGCCACCGGACAGGGGATCTCACCCCTCCACTTT
cdr3_aa: CATGQGISPLHF
j_call: TRBJ1-6
clone_size: few
d_call: TRBD1
v_call: TRBV12-3/TRBV12-4

cdr3_nt: TGTGCCAGCAGCACAAGACAAGAAGCTTTCTTT
cdr3_aa: CASSTRQEAFF
j_call: TRBJ1-1
clone_size: -
d_call: -
v_call: TRBV12-3/TRBV12-4

cdr3_nt: TGTGCCAGTAGTAGACTAGCGGGAGACAATGAGCAGTTCTTC
cdr3_aa: CASSRLAGDNEQFF
j_call: TRBJ2-1
clone_size: -
d_call: TRBD2
v_call: TRBV19

cdr3_nt: TGTGCCAGCAGCAGTAAGGGACTAGGAGAGACCCAGTACTTC
cdr3_aa: CASSSKGLGETQYF
j_call: TRBJ2-5
clone_size: -
d_call: TRBD2
v_call: TRBV5-4

cdr3_nt: TGTGCCATCAGTGGCCAGGGATCGGGCAATTCACCCCTCCACTTT
cdr3_aa: CAISGQGSGNSPLHF
j_call: TRBJ1-6
clone_size: -
d_call: -
v_call: TRBV10-3

cdr3_nt: TGCGCCAGCAGCCTCGGACTAGCGGGGGGGCGACAAGAGACCCAGTACTTC
cdr3_aa: CASSLGLAGGRQETQYF
j_call: TRBJ2-5
clone_size: -
d_call: TRBD2
v_call: TRBV4-1